The clone carrying this T cell receptor beta chain has a handful of counts. Its target is not known. This record comes from a study of T cell repertoires in cytomegalovirus infection. TCRdb recomputed calls from the reads with MiXCR, one row per CDR3 protein. The table lists around 710,000 distinct CDR3 sequences, roughly 28% of them singletons. This material consisted of cultured CD8+ T cells from PBMCs, taken from culture after CMV antigen stimulation. This clonotype originated in a human donor in good health (CMV status not recorded). Some clones in this sample may be carry-over from other donors' samples.

The CDR3 here is CAISDPDVPGNTIYF. DNA for the CDR3: TGTGCCATCAGTGACCCGGACGTACCTGGAAACACCATATATTTT. V is TRBV10-3 and J is TRBJ1-3; no firm D call. Germline-derived CDR1 and CDR2 are ENHRY and SYGVKD. The CDR3 runs 15 residues. Trimming left V 3 bases short and J 2 bases short, with 11 bases between.